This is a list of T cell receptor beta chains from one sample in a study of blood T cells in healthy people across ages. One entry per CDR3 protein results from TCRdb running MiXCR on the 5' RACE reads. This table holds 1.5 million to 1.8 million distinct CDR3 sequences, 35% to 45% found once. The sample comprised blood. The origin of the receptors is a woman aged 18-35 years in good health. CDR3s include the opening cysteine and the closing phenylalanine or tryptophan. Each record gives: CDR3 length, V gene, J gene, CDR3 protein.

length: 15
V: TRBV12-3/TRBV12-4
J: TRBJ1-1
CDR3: CASSFGQGWNTEAFF

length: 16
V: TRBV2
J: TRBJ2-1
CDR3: CASRDSGSGGSNEQFF

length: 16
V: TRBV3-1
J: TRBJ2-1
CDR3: CASSQEGTSGGDEQFF

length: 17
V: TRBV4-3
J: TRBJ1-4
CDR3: CASSQDTGGVRSEKLFF

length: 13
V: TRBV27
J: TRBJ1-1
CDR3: CASSLEGGAIAFF

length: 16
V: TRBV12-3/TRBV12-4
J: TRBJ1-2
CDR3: CASSLGTGPLNYGYTF

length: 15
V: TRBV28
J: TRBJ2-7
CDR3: CASSLSGLPSYEQYF

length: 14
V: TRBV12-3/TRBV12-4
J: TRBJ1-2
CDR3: CASSLEGSTYGYTF

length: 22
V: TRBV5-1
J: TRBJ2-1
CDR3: CAGSSPPGLAGLKRGIYNEQFF

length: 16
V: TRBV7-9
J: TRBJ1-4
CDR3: CASSLPGGRNNEKLFF

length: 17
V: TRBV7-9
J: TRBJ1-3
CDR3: CASSGSGTHHSGNTIYF

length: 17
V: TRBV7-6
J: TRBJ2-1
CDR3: CASSLLPPTGASNEQFF

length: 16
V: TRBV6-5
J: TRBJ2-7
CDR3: CASSYSPPTGTYEQYF

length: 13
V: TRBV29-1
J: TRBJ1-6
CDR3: CSALVRGDSPLHF

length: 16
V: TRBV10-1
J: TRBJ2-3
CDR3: CASSESAGGSADTQYF

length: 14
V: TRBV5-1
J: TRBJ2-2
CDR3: CASSPRDTTGELFF

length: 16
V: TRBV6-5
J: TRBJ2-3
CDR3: CASSPLGGGSTDTQYF

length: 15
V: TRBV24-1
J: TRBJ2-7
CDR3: CAAGHFGDTLYEQYF

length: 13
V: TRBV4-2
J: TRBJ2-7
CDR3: CASSQALFYEQYF

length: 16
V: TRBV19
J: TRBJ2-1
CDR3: CASSIGTSPGNNEQFF

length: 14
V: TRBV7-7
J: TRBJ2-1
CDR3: CASSGGVAGGEQFF

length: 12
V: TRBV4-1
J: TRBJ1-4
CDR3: CASSRNNEKLFF

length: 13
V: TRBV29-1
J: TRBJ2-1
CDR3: CSVEGRDYNEQFF

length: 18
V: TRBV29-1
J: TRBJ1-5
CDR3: CSVEWDRGTSLFRQPQHF

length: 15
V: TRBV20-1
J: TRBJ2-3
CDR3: CGARVDQRFTDTQYF

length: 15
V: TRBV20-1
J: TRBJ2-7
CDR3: CSAGGVGLARDEQYF

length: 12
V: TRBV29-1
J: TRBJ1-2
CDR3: CSVEKATYGYTF

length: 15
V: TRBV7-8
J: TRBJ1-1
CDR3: CASSLLGGPGAEAFF